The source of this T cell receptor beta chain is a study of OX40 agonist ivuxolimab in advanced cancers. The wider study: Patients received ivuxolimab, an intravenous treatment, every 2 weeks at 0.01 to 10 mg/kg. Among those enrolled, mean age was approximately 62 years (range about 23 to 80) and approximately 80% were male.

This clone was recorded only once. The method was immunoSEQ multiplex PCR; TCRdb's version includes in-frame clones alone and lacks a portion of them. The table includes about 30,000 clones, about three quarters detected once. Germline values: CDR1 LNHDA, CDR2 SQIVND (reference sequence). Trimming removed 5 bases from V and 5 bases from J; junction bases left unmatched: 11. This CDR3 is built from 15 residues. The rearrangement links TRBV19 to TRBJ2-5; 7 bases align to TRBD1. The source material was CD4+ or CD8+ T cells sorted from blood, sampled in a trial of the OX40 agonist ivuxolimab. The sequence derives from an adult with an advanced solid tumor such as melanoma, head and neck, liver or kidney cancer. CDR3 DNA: TGTGCCAGTAGTTTGAATACAGGGGCCGGGGAGACCCAGTACTTC. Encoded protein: CASSLNTGAGETQYF.